This is a list of T cell receptor beta chains from one sample in a study of cytomegalovirus exposure and HLA in healthy donors. Repertoires were generated with immunoSEQ multiplex PCR, while TCRdb's copy carries only in-frame clones and drops some. The table lists roughly 330,000 clones, around 90% of them singletons, with roughly 1.1% in the top ten. The sample taken for sequencing was PBMCs. These receptors were obtained from a woman in her 30s in good health and CMV-seropositive. Both conserved end residues are part of each CDR3. A D gene is named only where the DNA matches it firmly. Clone size appears in some rows only: once, few, many, or a class for an expanded clone.

d_gene | abundance | j_gene | len | v_gene | CDR3nt | CDR3aa
TRBD2 | . | TRBJ2-1 | 17 | TRBV2 | TGTGCCAGCAGTGACCTCCTTCCTGCGGGAGCCTACAATGAGCAGTTCTTC | CASSDLLPAGAYNEQFF
TRBD2 | . | TRBJ2-2 | 14 | TRBV30 | TGTGCTTGGTCCGGGGGGGAACGGACCGGGGAGCTGTTTTTT | CAWSGGERTGELFF
. | . | TRBJ2-7 | 16 | TRBV5-1 | TGCGCCAGCAGCTTGGGGGGTCGACGGAGCTCCTACGAGCAGTACTTC | CASSLGGRRSSYEQYF
TRBD1 | . | TRBJ2-6 | 15 | TRBV30 | TGTGCCTGGGGTACAGGGGGAACAGGGGCCAACGTCCTGACTTTC | CAWGTGGTGANVLTF
. | few | TRBJ1-3 | 13 | TRBV7-9 | TGTGCCAGCAGCTTAGTTATTGGAAACACCATATATTTT | CASSLVIGNTIYF
. | once | TRBJ2-1 | 10 | TRBV30 | TGTGCCTGGGGGACCGCCACTCGGTTCTTC | CAWGTATRFF
TRBD2 | . | TRBJ2-1 | 17 | TRBV27 | TGTGCCAGCAGTTTCTCTTCTAGCGGGGCGTCCTACAATGAGCAGTTCTTC | CASSFSSSGASYNEQFF
TRBD2 | . | TRBJ2-4 | 19 | TRBV10-3 | TGTGCCATCAGTGAGTCGATCCACGGTGGGGGGGTAGCCAAAAACATTCAGTACTTC | CAISESIHGGGVAKNIQYF
. | . | TRBJ1-1 | 15 | TRBV19 | TGTGCCAGTAGTTTCCTTCCGACAGGGAACACTGAAGCTTTCTTT | CASSFLPTGNTEAFF
. | once | TRBJ2-2 | 16 | TRBV10-1 | TGCGCCAGCAGTCCAGGGGGGGCGCATGACGCCGGGGAGCTGTTTTTT | CASSPGGAHDAGELFF
. | . | TRBJ1-2 | 13 | TRBV4-2 | TGTGCCAGCAGCCAAGATCGGCCAAATGGCTACACCTTC | CASSQDRPNGYTF
TRBD1 | many | TRBJ2-5 | 16 | TRBV28 | TGTGCCAGCGTCAAACAGGCGGACAGGGGGGCGGAGACCCAGTACTTC | CASVKQADRGAETQYF
TRBD1 | . | TRBJ2-7 | 15 | TRBV29-1 | TGCAGCGTTGATTATCGTGGACAGGGGGCAGGGGAGCAGTACTTC | CSVDYRGQGAGEQYF
. | . | TRBJ1-4 | 15 | TRBV25-1 | TGTGCCAGCAGTGACCTGAGGGGAACGGGGGAAAAACTGTTTTTT | CASSDLRGTGEKLFF
. | . | TRBJ1-1 | 12 | TRBV25-1 | TGTGCCAGCATCAGTTTGAACACTGAAGCTTTCTTT | CASISLNTEAFF
TRBD2 | . | TRBJ2-1 | 18 | TRBV5-1 | TGCGCCAGCAGCTTGGGACTAGCGGGAGTAGGTGGCCACAATGAGCAGTTCTTC | CASSLGLAGVGGHNEQFF
. | . | TRBJ1-3 | 14 | TRBV7-2 | TGTGCCAGCAGCAGGTCAGGGGCTGGAAACACCATATATTTT | CASSRSGAGNTIYF
. | few | TRBJ2-5 | 12 | TRBV7-9 | TGTGCCAGCAGCTTAAAGATCGAGACCCAGTACTTC | CASSLKIETQYF
TRBD1 | . | TRBJ1-2 | 14 | TRBV5-6 | TGTGCCAGCATAATGGGACAGGGCCTCTGGGGCTACACCTTC | CASIMGQGLWGYTF
TRBD2 | . | TRBJ2-3 | 13 | TRBV30 | TGTGCCTGGATTGGTAGCGGGACAGATACGCAGTATTTT | CAWIGSGTDTQYF
. | . | TRBJ1-6 | 15 | TRBV27 | TGTGCCAGCAGTTCAGACCCGGGGGTTCATTCACCCCTCCACTTT | CASSSDPGVHSPLHF
. | . | TRBJ1-1 | 13 | TRBV29-1 | TGCAGCGTTGAAAGGCGAATGGACACTGAAGCTTTCTTT | CSVERRMDTEAFF
TRBD2 | . | TRBJ2-5 | 15 | TRBV27 | TGTGCCAGCAGTTTTAGCGGGACGAAAAAAGAGACCCAGTACTTC | CASSFSGTKKETQYF
TRBD1 | . | TRBJ1-2 | 12 | TRBV28 | TGTGCCAGCAGACAGGACAGGTCTGGCTACACCTTC | CASRQDRSGYTF
TRBD2 | once | TRBJ2-1 | 21 | TRBV7-6 | TGTGCCAGCAGCTTAGTTGCCGGGACTAGCGGGGGAGAGGGGTCCTACAATGAGCAGTTCTTC | CASSLVAGTSGGEGSYNEQFF
. | . | TRBJ1-2 | 14 | TRBV4-3 | TGCGCCAGCAGCCAAGGCAGGGGCTCTTATGGCTACACCTTC | CASSQGRGSYGYTF
. | once | TRBJ2-7 | 12 | TRBV25-1 | TGTGCCAGCAGTTTAGGGGAATTTGAGCAGTACTTC | CASSLGEFEQYF
. | . | TRBJ1-6 | 16 | TRBV4-2 | TGTGCCAGCAGCCAAGACTCCCCCTCCTATAATTCACCCCTCCACTTT | CASSQDSPSYNSPLHF
. | . | TRBJ2-4 | 14 | TRBV18 | TGTGCCAGCTCACATGAAGTAGCCAAAAACATTCAGTACTTC | CASSHEVAKNIQYF
. | . | TRBJ1-1 | 14 | TRBV2 | TGTGCCAGTTCGAATAGGCCCCCGAACACTGAAGCTTTCTTT | CASSNRPPNTEAFF
. | once | TRBJ1-3 | 12 | TRBV30 | TGTGCCTGGAGCGGACAGCGAAACACCATATATTTT | CAWSGQRNTIYF
. | . | TRBJ1-2 | 15 | TRBV11-2 | TGTGCCAGCACCCTCGGGAGGGGGGGGTTTTATGGCTACACCTTC | CASTLGRGGFYGYTF
TRBD1 | . | TRBJ2-2 | 16 | TRBV18 | TGTGCCAGCTCACCACCTAACAGGGGCCACACCGGGGAGCTGTTTTTT | CASSPPNRGHTGELFF
. | once | TRBJ2-3 | 15 | TRBV4-2 | TGTGCCAGCAGCCAAGAAGGGGGGAGCACAGATACGCAGTATTTT | CASSQEGGSTDTQYF
. | . | TRBJ1-5 | 16 | TRBV6-1 | TGTGCCAGCAGTGAGGCAGGGTGGTATAGCAATCAGCCCCAGCATTTT | CASSEAGWYSNQPQHF
. | . | TRBJ2-2 | 13 | TRBV5-4 | TGTGCCAGCAGCTTGGGGGGGCCCGGGGAGCTGTTTTTT | CASSLGGPGELFF
TRBD1 | . | TRBJ2-7 | 17 | TRBV27 | TGTGCCACCCTACCATACCCCCGGACAGGGGTCGAGTACGAGCAGTACTTC | CATLPYPRTGVEYEQYF
. | once | TRBJ2-7 | 13 | TRBV6-5 | TGTGCCAGCAGTTACTCGCAGGGGAACGAGCAGTACTTC | CASSYSQGNEQYF
TRBD2 | . | TRBJ2-7 | 14 | TRBV6-5 | TGTGCCAGCCCCGGGACTAGCGGCTCCTACGAGCAGTACTTC | CASPGTSGSYEQYF
TRBD1 | . | TRBJ2-4 | 19 | TRBV2 | TGTGCCAGCAGTGACCTATTCGGGGGGACAGGGTGGGAAAAAGGCATTCAGTACTTC | CASSDLFGGTGWEKGIQYF
. | . | TRBJ1-5 | 16 | TRBV28 | TGTGCCAGCAGTTTAGGAGGGTCGGTCCCTAATCAGCCCCAGCATTTT | CASSLGGSVPNQPQHF
TRBD2 | few | TRBJ2-2 | 15 | TRBV4-2 | TGTGCCAGCAGCCCGATGACTAGCACCACCGGGGAGCTGTTTTTT | CASSPMTSTTGELFF
. | . | TRBJ2-1 | 16 | TRBV28 | TGTGCCAGCAGACTCAAAGGACTGCAGCGATACAATGAGCAGTTCTTC | CASRLKGLQRYNEQFF
TRBD2 | . | TRBJ2-1 | 16 | TRBV5-5 | TGTGCCAGCAGCTTGGCCCTAGCGGGGGGAGTCAATGAGCAGTTCTTC | CASSLALAGGVNEQFF
. | . | TRBJ2-6 | 18 | TRBV29-1 | TGCAGCGTGCCTCCCGGGACAAATAAACCTTCTGGGGCCAACGTCCTGACTTTC | CSVPPGTNKPSGANVLTF
TRBD2 | . | TRBJ2-1 | 13 | TRBV19 | TGTGCCAGTAGTCTTACGGGGGGCAATGAGCAGTTCTTC | CASSLTGGNEQFF
TRBD2 | . | TRBJ2-1 | 14 | TRBV29-1 | TGCAGCGTGGCCGGGACTAGCGGCGACAATGAGCAGTTCTTC | CSVAGTSGDNEQFF
TRBD2 | . | TRBJ2-3 | 16 | TRBV5-4 | TGTGCCAGCAGCTTACGGAGCGGGGTAAGCACAGATACGCAGTATTTT | CASSLRSGVSTDTQYF
. | . | TRBJ2-3 | 14 | TRBV27 | TGTGCCAGCAACCTCGGGGGTCCCACAGATACGCAGTATTTT | CASNLGGPTDTQYF
TRBD1 | once | TRBJ1-5 | 15 | TRBV4-3 | TGCGCCAGCAGCCAAGAGTTGGGACAGAATCAGCCCCAGCATTTT | CASSQELGQNQPQHF
TRBD1 | . | TRBJ2-2 | 14 | TRBV7-6 | TGTGCCAGCAGCTTATTAGGGGGCCCCGGGGAGCTGTTTTTT | CASSLLGGPGELFF
TRBD1 | once | TRBJ1-2 | 15 | TRBV27 | TGTGCCAGCAGTTTATGGCAGGGGGCCATTGGGGGCTACACCTTC | CASSLWQGAIGGYTF
. | once | TRBJ2-1 | 13 | TRBV29-1 | TGCAGCGTTGTCGGTAGCGCGTACAATGAGCAGTTCTTC | CSVVGSAYNEQFF
. | once | TRBJ2-2 | 15 | TRBV27 | TGTGCCAGCAGTCCTCGGACAGCAAACACCGGGGAGCTGTTTTTT | CASSPRTANTGELFF
. | . | TRBJ1-2 | 13 | TRBV27 | TGTGCCAGCAGTTACGGGGATGGGTATGGCTACACCTTC | CASSYGDGYGYTF
TRBD1 | . | TRBJ1-4 | 15 | TRBV11-2 | TGTGCCAGCAGCTCTACAGGGGGCGTCGGTGAAAAACTGTTTTTT | CASSSTGGVGEKLFF
. | few | TRBJ1-1 | 12 | TRBV5-1 | TGCGCCAGCAGTTCACAGGGACCCCTGCTGAACTTT | CASSSQGPLLNF
TRBD1 | . | TRBJ2-7 | 14 | TRBV6-5 | TGTGCCAGCAGTACTACCGGGACAGGGGATGAGCAGTACTTC | CASSTTGTGDEQYF
TRBD1 | . | TRBJ2-7 | 15 | TRBV5-1 | TGCGCCAGCAGCTTGGAGGGACAGGGAATTGTCGAGCAGTACTTC | CASSLEGQGIVEQYF
TRBD1 | . | TRBJ2-7 | 14 | TRBV18 | TGTGCCAGCTCACCTACAGGGGGCGCATACGAGCAGTACTTC | CASSPTGGAYEQYF